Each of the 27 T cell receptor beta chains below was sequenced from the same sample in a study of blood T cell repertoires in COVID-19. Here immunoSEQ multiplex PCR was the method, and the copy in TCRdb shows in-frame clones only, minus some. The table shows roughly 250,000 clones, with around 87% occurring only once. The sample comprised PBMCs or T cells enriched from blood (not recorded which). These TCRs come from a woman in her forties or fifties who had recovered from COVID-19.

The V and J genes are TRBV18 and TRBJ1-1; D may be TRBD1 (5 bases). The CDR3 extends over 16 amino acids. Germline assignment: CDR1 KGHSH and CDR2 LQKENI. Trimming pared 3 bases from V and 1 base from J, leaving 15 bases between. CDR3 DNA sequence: TGTGCCAGCTCACCCTCGAGGGGAGGAAAGAACACTGAAGCTTTCTTT. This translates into CASSPSRGGKNTEAFF.

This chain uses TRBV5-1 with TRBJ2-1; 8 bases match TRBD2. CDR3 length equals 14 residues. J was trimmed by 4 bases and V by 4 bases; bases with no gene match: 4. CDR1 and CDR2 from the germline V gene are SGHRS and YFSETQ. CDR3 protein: CASSQAGGYNEQFF. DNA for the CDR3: TGCGCCAGCAGCCAGGCGGGAGGTTACAATGAGCAGTTCTTC.

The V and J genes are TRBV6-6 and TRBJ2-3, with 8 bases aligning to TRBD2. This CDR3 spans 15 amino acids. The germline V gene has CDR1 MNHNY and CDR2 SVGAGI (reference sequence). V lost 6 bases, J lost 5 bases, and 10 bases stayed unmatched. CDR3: CASRNTDAGGDTQYF. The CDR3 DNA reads TGTGCCAGCAGAAATACTGACGCGGGAGGAGATACGCAGTATTTT.

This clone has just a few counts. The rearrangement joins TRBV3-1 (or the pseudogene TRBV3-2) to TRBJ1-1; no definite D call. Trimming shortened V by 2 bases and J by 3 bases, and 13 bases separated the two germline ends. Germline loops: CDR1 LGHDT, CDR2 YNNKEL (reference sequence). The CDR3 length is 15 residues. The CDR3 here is CASSQSDGWDTEAFF. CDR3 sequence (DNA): TGTGCCAGCAGCCAAAGCGACGGGTGGGACACTGAAGCTTTCTTT.

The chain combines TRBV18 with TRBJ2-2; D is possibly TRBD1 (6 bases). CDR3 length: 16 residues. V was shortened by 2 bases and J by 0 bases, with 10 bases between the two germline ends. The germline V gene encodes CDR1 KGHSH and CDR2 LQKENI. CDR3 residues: CASSPKGVTNTGELFF. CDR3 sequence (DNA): TGTGCCAGCTCACCAAAGGGGGTGACGAACACCGGGGAGCTGTTTTTT.

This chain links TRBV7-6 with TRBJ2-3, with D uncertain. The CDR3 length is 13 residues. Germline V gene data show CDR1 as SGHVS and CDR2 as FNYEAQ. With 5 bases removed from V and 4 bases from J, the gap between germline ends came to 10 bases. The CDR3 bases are TGTGCCAGCAGCCTCCAACTTGCAGATACGCAGTATTTT. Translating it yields CASSLQLADTQYF.

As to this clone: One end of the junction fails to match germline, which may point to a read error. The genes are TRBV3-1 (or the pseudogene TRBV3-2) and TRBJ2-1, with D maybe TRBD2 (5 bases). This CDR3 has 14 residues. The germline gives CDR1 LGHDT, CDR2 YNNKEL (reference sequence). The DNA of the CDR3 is TGTGCCAGCAGCCAAGATAAGCGGACTTTCCGGGTGGTCTTC. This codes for CASSQDKRTFRVVF.

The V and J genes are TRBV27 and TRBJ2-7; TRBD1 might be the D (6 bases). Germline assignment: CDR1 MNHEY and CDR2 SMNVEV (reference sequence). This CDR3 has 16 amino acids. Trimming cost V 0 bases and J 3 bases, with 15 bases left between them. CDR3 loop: CASSLSGTSNYYEQYF. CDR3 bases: TGTGCCAGCAGTTTATCGGGGACATCGAATTACTACGAGCAGTACTTC.

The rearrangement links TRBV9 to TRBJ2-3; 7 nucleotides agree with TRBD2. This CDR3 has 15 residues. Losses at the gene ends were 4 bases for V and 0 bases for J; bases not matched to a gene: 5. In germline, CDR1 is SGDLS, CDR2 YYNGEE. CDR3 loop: CASSPSGASTDTQYF. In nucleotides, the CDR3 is TGTGCCAGCAGCCCCAGCGGGGCTAGCACAGATACGCAGTATTTT.

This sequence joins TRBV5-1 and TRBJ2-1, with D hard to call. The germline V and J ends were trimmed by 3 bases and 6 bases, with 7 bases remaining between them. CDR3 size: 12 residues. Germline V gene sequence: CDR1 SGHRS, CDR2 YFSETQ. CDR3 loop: CASSSSGNEQFF. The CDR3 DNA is TGCGCCAGCAGCTCCTCAGGCAATGAGCAGTTCTTC.

This CDR3 reads CASRLSGRREETQYF. Here the CDR3 DNA reads TGTGCCAGCAGACTTAGCGGGAGAAGAGAAGAGACCCAGTACTTC. V is TRBV7-3 and J is TRBJ2-5; 9 bases match TRBD2. Germline CDR1 SGHTA, CDR2 FQGTGA. V trimming: 6 bases; J trimming: 3 bases; junction bases outside the gene matches: 8. This CDR3 contains 15 residues.

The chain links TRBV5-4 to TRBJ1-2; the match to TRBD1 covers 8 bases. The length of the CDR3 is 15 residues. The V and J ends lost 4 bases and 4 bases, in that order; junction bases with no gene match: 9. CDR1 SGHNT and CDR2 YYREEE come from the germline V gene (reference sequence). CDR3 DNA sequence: TGTGCCAGCAGCAATGACCACACAGGGGGCTATGGCTACACCTTC. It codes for CASSNDHTGGYGYTF.

Here the CDR3 reads CASSQAVSNTEAFF. The CDR3 nucleotides read TGTGCCAGCAGCCAAGCCGTATCGAACACTGAAGCTTTCTTT. The rearrangement joins TRBV3-1 (or the pseudogene TRBV3-2) to TRBJ1-1; the D is unclear. This CDR3 comprises 14 residues. V was shortened by 1 base and J by 1 base, with 7 bases between the two germline ends. Germline CDR1 LGHDT, CDR2 YNNKEL (reference sequence).

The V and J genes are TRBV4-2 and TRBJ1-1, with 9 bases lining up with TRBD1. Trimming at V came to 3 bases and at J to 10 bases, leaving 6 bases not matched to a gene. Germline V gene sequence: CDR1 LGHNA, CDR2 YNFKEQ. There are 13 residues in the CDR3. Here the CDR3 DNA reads TGTGCCAGCAGCCAGGTACAGGGGGCAGGAGCTTTCTTT. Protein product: CASSQVQGAGAFF.

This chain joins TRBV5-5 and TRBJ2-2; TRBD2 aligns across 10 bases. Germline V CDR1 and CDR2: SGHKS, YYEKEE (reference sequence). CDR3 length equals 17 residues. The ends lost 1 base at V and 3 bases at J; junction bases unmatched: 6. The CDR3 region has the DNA TGTGCCAGCAGCTTGAGGCTAGCGGGAGTAGACACCGGGGAGCTGTTTTTT. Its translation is CASSLRLAGVDTGELFF.

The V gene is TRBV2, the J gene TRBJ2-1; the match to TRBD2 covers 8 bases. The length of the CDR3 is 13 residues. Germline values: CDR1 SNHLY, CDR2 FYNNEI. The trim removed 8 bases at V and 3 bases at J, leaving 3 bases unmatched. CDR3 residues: CASGGTSYNEQFF. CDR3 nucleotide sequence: TGTGCCAGCGGGGGGACTAGCTACAATGAGCAGTTCTTC.

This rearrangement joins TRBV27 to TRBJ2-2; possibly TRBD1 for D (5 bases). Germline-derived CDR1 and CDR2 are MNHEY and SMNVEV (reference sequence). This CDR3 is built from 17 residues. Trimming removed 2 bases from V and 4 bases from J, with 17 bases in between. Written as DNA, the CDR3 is TGTGCCAGCAGTTTACGAGGCAGGGCGCTTCCCACCGGGGAGCTGTTTTTT. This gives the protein CASSLRGRALPTGELFF.

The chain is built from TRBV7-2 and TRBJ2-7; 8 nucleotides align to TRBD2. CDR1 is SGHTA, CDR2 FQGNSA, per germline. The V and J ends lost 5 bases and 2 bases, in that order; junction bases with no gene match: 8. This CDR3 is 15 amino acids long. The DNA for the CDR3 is TGTGCCAGCAGCCTTCCTTTAGCGGGACCCTACGAGCAGTACTTC. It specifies CASSLPLAGPYEQYF.

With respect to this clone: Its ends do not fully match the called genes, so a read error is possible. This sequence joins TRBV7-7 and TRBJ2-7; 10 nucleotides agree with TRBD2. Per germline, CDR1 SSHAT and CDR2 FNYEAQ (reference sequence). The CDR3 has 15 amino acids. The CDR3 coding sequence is TGTGCTAGCAGCCCAGGAGCGGGAGGGCCTATCGAGCAGTACTTC. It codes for CASSPGAGGPIEQYF.

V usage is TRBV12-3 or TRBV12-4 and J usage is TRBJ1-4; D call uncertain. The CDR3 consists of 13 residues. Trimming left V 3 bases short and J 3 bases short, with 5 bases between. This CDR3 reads CASSFLSNEKLFF. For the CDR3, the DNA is TGTGCCAGCAGTTTTCTATCTAATGAAAAACTGTTTTTT.

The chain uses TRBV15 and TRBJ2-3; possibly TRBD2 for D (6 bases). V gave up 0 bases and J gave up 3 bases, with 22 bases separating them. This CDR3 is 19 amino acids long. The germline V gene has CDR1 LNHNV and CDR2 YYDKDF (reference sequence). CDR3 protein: CATSRDPPGSGGPTDTQYF. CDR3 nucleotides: TGTGCCACCAGCAGAGATCCGCCAGGTAGCGGCGGCCCGACAGATACGCAGTATTTT.

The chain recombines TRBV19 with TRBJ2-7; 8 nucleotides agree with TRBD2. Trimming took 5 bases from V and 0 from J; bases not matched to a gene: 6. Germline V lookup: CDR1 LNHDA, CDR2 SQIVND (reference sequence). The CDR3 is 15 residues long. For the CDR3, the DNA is TGTGCCAGTAGTCTTACTCGGGGGGGCTCCTACGAGCAGTACTTC. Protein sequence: CASSLTRGGSYEQYF.

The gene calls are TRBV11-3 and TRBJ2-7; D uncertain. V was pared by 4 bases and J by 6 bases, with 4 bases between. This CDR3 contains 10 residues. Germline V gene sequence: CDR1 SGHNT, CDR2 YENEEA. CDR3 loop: CASSSREQYF. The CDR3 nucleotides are TGTGCCAGCAGCTCCCGCGAGCAGTACTTC.

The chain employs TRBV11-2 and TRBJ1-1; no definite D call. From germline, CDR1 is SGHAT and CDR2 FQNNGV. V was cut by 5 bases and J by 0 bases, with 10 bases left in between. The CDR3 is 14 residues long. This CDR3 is CASSPEGLNTEAFF. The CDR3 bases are TGTGCCAGCAGCCCGGAGGGTCTGAACACTGAAGCTTTCTTT.

CDR3 region: CASSPPNAAGNTIYF. CDR3 DNA sequence: TGTGCCAGCTCACCACCCAACGCGGCTGGAAACACCATATATTTT. The gene calls are TRBV18 and TRBJ1-3; D is ambiguous. Trimming took off 0 bases at V and 2 bases at J, with 8 bases between the two ends. CDR1 and CDR2 (germline): KGHSH, LQKENI. This CDR3 has 15 residues. Filled out from reference TRBV18 and TRBJ1-3, the complete variable domain reads NAGVMQNPRHLVRRRGQEARLRCSPMKGHSHVYWYRQLPEEGLKFMVYLQKENIIDESGMPKERFSAEFPKEGPSILRIQQVVRGDSAAYFCASSPPNAAGNTIYFGEGSWLTVV.

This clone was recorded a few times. CDR3 loop: CASSLSGQGRFF. The CDR3 nucleotides are TGTGCCAGCAGCCTATCGGGACAGGGTCGGTTCTTC. This chain uses TRBV3-1 (or the pseudogene TRBV3-2) with TRBJ2-1, with TRBD1 matching over 9 bases. There are 12 residues in the CDR3. The V segment lost 4 bases and the J segment 15 bases; nucleotides outside the gene matches: 7. Per the germline V gene, CDR1 is LGHDT and CDR2 is YNNKEL (reference sequence).

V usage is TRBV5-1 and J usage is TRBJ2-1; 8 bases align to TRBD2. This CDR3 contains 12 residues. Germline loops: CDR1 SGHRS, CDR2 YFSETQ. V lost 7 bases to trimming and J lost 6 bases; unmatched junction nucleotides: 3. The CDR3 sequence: CASGTRFNEQFF. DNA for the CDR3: TGCGCCAGCGGGACTAGGTTCAATGAGCAGTTCTTC.